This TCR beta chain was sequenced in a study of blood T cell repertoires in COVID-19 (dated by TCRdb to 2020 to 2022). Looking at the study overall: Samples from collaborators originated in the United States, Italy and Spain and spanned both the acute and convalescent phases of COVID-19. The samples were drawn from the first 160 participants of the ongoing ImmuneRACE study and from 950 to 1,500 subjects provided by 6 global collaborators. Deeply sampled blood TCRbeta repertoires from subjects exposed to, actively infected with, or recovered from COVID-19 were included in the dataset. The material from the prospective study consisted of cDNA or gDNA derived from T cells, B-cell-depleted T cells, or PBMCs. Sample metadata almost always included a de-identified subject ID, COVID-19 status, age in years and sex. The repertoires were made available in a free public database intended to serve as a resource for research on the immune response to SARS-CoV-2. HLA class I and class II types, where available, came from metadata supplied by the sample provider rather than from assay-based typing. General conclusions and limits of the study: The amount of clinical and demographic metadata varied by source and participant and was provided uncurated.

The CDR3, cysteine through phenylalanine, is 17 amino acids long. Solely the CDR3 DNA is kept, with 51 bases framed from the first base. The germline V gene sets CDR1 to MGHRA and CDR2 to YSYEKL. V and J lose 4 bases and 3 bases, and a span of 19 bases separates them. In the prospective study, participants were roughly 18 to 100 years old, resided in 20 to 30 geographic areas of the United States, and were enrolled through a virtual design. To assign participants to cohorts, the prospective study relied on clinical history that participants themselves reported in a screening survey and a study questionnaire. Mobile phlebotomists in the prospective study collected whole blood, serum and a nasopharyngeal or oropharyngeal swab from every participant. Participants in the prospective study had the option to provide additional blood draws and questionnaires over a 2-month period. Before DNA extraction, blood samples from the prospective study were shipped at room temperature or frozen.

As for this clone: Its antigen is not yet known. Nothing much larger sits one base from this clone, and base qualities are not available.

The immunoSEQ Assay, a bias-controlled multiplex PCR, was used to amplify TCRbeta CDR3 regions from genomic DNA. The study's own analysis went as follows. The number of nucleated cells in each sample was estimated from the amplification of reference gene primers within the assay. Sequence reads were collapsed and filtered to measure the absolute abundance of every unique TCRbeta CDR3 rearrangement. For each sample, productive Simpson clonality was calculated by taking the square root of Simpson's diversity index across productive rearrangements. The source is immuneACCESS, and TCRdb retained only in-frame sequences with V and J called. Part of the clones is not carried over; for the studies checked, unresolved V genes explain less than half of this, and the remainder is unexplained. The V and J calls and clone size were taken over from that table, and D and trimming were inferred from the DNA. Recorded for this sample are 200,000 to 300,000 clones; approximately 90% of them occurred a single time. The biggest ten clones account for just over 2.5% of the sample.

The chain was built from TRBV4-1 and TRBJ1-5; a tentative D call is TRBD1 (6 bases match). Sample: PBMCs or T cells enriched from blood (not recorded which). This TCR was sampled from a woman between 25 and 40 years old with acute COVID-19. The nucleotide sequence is TGCGCCAGCAGCCCCAGCGGGGGGGGCTTCGTCAATCAGCCCCAGCATTTT. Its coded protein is CASSPSGGGFVNQPQHF.